This T cell receptor beta chain was recovered during a study of shared clonotypes between healthy human individuals. Those who donated were healthy HIV-negative adults, with no recent acute infections or vaccinations reported. The J segment lost 3 bases and the V segment lost 4 bases, leaving 15 bases of the junction unmatched. Germline V gene sequence: CDR1 SGHTA, CDR2 FQGTGA. This CDR3 comprises 17 residues. TCRdb's copy holds only in-frame clones and misses some; the assay was immunoSEQ multiplex PCR. The data hold about 2.3 million clones, with more than 85% observed a single time. The chain combines TRBV7-3 with TRBJ2-7, with 7 bases lining up with TRBD2. The TCR sequence derives from a man aged 18-30 years in good health. Some clones in this sample may be carry-over from other donors' samples. The sample was naive CD4+ T cells from PBMCs. Subset here: CD45RA+ positively selected. For the CDR3, the DNA is TGTGCCAGCAGCTCCAACAAGGGTGACGGGAGGTTCTACGAGCAGTACTTC. This translates into CASSSNKGDGRFYEQYF.